Shown below are 24 T cell receptor beta chains from a single sample sequenced in a study of blood T cell repertoires in COVID-19. Some clones are missing from TCRdb's copy, which holds only in-frame ones; the method was immunoSEQ multiplex PCR. There are a few hundred thousand clones in the sample; just under 90% occur only once, and about 1.7% lies in the top ten. Specimen: PBMCs or T cells enriched from blood (not recorded which). The origin of the receptors is a woman aged 25 to 39 who had recovered from COVID-19.

The table lists this clone with a few counts. This rearrangement joins TRBV7-3 to TRBJ2-6; D is unclear. CDR3 length: 14 amino acids. The germline V gene encodes CDR1 SGHTA and CDR2 FQGTGA. The germline V and J ends were trimmed by 0 bases and 4 bases, with 4 bases remaining between them. The CDR3 bases are TGTGCCAGCAGCTTAACGGCCGGGGCCAACGTCCTGACTTTC. It specifies CASSLTAGANVLTF.

The rearrangement uses TRBV15 and TRBJ1-2; D remains unclear. The CDR3 length is 14 residues. The V gene's germline CDR1 is LNHNV and CDR2 YYDKDF (reference sequence). V gave up 1 base and J gave up 0 bases, with 6 bases separating them. The CDR3 nucleotides are TGTGCCACCAGCAGAGGACATACTAACTATGGCTACACCTTC. It codes for CATSRGHTNYGYTF.

The chain has TRBV19 and TRBJ1-5; 9 bases align to TRBD1. With V trimmed by 3 bases and J by 7 bases, 7 bases remained unmatched. Germline V gene data show CDR1 as LNHDA and CDR2 as SQIVND (reference sequence). The length of the CDR3 is 15 residues. CDR3 sequence: CASSMVGQGRQPQHF. Here the CDR3 DNA reads TGTGCCAGTAGTATGGTGGGACAGGGTCGACAGCCCCAGCATTTT.

The chain is built from TRBV18 and TRBJ1-4, with D perhaps TRBD1 (6 bases). Germline lookup yields CDR1 KGHSH and CDR2 LQKENI. The length of the CDR3 is 14 residues. V lost 2 bases, J lost 8 bases, and 12 bases lay in between. The CDR3 is CASSPLWQGEKLFF. DNA for the CDR3: TGTGCCAGCTCACCATTGTGGCAGGGGGAAAAACTGTTTTTT.

The J gene is TRBJ1-1, the V gene TRBV30; weak D call: TRBD1 (5 bases). V dropped 4 bases and J dropped 8 bases, with 14 bases sitting between them. From germline, CDR1 is GTSNPN and CDR2 SVGIG (reference sequence). The CDR3 extends over 12 amino acids. CDR3 residues: CAWILDGGEAFF. DNA for the CDR3: TGTGCCTGGATACTTGACGGGGGAGAAGCTTTCTTT.

This chain links TRBV2 with TRBJ1-1; no clear D. The CDR3 contains 12 residues. The V end was cut by 7 bases, the J end by 0 bases, with 6 bases between. Germline V gene sequence: CDR1 SNHLY, CDR2 FYNNEI. The CDR3 is CASIQVNTEAFF. CDR3 DNA: TGTGCCAGCATTCAGGTGAACACTGAAGCTTTCTTT.

V is TRBV11-2 and J is TRBJ1-2; TRBD1 aligns across 7 bases. Unmatched junction bases numbered 7, after V lost 4 bases and J lost 8 bases. Per germline, CDR1 SGHAT and CDR2 FQNNGV. CDR3 length equals 13 residues. In nucleotides, the CDR3 is TGTGCCAGCAGCTCACAGGGGTTGTACGGCTACACCTTC. Encoded protein: CASSSQGLYGYTF.

This rearrangement joins TRBV5-1 to TRBJ1-2; D is unclear. V dropped 4 bases and J dropped 0 bases, with 10 bases sitting between them. The V gene's germline CDR1 is SGHRS and CDR2 YFSETQ. The CDR3 has 14 amino acids. CDR3 amino acids: CASSIDKANYGYTF. In nucleotides, the CDR3 is TGCGCCAGCAGCATCGACAAGGCTAACTATGGCTACACCTTC.

The chain combines TRBV7-2 with TRBJ2-7; D remains ambiguous. The germline CDR1 and CDR2 sequences are SGHTA and FQGNSA. CDR3 size: 15 residues. V was shortened by 1 base and J by 0 bases, with 10 bases between the two germline ends. CDR3 loop: CASSLGGHPSYEQYF. CDR3 nucleotides: TGTGCCAGCAGCTTAGGTGGCCATCCCTCCTACGAGCAGTACTTC.

The chain has TRBV9 and TRBJ2-1; D is ambiguous. Between the trimmed V and J ends, which lost 0 bases and 3 bases, there was a span of 4 bases. Germline CDR1 and CDR2: SGDLS and YYNGEE. The CDR3 is 13 amino acids. DNA of the CDR3: TGTGCCAGCAGCGTAGCAAACTACAATGAGCAGTTCTTC. Encoded protein: CASSVANYNEQFF. The variable domain in full, completed from reference TRBV9 and TRBJ2-1, reads DSGVTQTPKHLITATGQRVTLRCSPRSGDLSVYWYQQSLDQGLQFLIQYYNGEERAKGNILERFSAQQFPDLHSELNLSSLELGDSALYFCASSVANYNEQFFGPGTRLTVL.

As DNA, the CDR3 is TGTGCCAGTACCCCATCGGGGGGCAACTATGGCTACACCTTC. Protein product: CASTPSGGNYGYTF. The V and J genes are TRBV19 and TRBJ1-2; tentative D call: TRBD1 (6 bases). CDR3 length: 14 residues. V shed 7 bases and J shed 2 bases, with 14 bases lying between them. Germline assignment: CDR1 LNHDA and CDR2 SQIVND (reference sequence).

The chain joins TRBV6-5 to TRBJ1-5, with 8 nucleotides matching TRBD1. V was pared by 5 bases and J by 8 bases, with 8 bases of the junction left unmatched. This CDR3 is 14 amino acids long. Per the germline V gene, CDR1 is MNHEY and CDR2 is SVGAGI. The CDR3 loop is CASSPRQGMKPQHF. In nucleotides, the CDR3 is TGTGCCAGCAGTCCCCGACAGGGGATGAAGCCCCAGCATTTT.

The rearrangement joins TRBV10-1 to TRBJ2-7; a weak D match, TRBD1 (5 bases). The CDR3 consists of 12 residues. Germline lookup yields CDR1 WNHNN and CDR2 SYGVQD (reference sequence). The V and J ends lost 6 bases and 2 bases respectively, with 8 bases between them. The CDR3 DNA sequence: TGCGCCAGCAGGGACAAAACCTACGAGCAGTACTTC. It translates to CASRDKTYEQYF.

J is TRBJ1-6 and V is TRBV11-2, with D unresolved. Germline CDR1 is SGHAT and CDR2 is FQNNGV. The CDR3 contains 15 residues. With 1 base removed from V and 5 bases from J, the gap between germline ends came to 9 bases. DNA of the CDR3: TGTGCCAGCAGCTTAGGGGCCGGAAATAATTCACCCCTCCACTTT. Amino acid sequence: CASSLGAGNNSPLHF.

The CDR3 is CASSNIGGQGLAAGYGYTF. CDR3 DNA sequence: TGTGCCAGTAGTAACATCGGGGGACAGGGGCTAGCGGCGGGCTATGGCTACACCTTC. V is TRBV19 and J is TRBJ1-2; TRBD1 matches 10 bases. V was pared by 4 bases and J by 4 bases, with 18 bases of the junction left unmatched. The CDR3 consists of 19 residues. Germline CDR1 and CDR2: LNHDA and SQIVND (reference sequence).

CDR3 sequence: CASGLAGGGYEQYF. DNA for the CDR3: TGTGCCTCAGGACTAGCGGGAGGGGGCTACGAGCAGTACTTC. V and J are TRBV30 and TRBJ2-7; 15 bases agree with TRBD2. The CDR3 runs 14 residues. The V and J ends lost 7 bases and 3 bases, in that order; junction bases with no gene match: 4. Per germline, CDR1 GTSNPN and CDR2 SVGIG (reference sequence).

As concerns this clone: The same CDR3 is also encoded by other DNA sequences in this sample. The chain links TRBV12-3 or TRBV12-4 to TRBJ1-1, with 7 nucleotides matching TRBD1. This CDR3 is built from 13 residues. Trimming removed 6 bases from V and 3 bases from J; junction bases left unmatched: 4. The CDR3 here is CASRGQLYTEAFF. In DNA form, the CDR3 reads TGTGCCAGCAGGGGACAGCTTTACACTGAAGCTTTCTTT.

V usage is TRBV7-6 and J usage is TRBJ1-1; 7 bases match TRBD1. The J segment lost 6 bases and the V segment lost 3 bases, leaving 10 bases of the junction unmatched. The CDR3 is made up of 15 amino acids. CDR1 SGHVS and CDR2 FNYEAQ come from the germline V gene. CDR3 DNA sequence: TGTGCCAGCAGCTTGGAGACAGGGATCGTCGCTGAAGCTTTCTTT. Translating it yields CASSLETGIVAEAFF. Together with reference TRBV7-6 and TRBJ1-1, the CDR3 gives the full variable domain: GAGVSQSPRYKVTKRGQDVALRCDPISGHVSLYWYRQALGQGPEFLTYFNYEAQQDKSGLPNDRFSAERPEGSISTLTIQRTEQRDSAMYRCASSLETGIVAEAFFGQGTRLTVV.

The chain employs TRBV19 and TRBJ2-3, with D possibly TRBD1 on 6 matching bases. V lost 0 bases, J lost 2 bases, and 9 bases lay in between. Germline V gene sequence: CDR1 LNHDA, CDR2 SQIVND (reference sequence). This CDR3 is built from 15 residues. The CDR3 here is CASSIDRGVTDTQYF. The CDR3 nucleotides read TGTGCCAGTAGTATAGACAGGGGCGTCACAGATACGCAGTATTTT.

V is TRBV6-5 and J is TRBJ1-2, with D possibly being TRBD1 (6 bases). This CDR3 contains 11 residues. Trimming took off 10 bases at V and 7 bases at J, with 13 bases between the two ends. Germline lookup yields CDR1 MNHEY and CDR2 SVGAGI. The CDR3 DNA reads TGTGCCACGGGGGGCGCGGCTGGCTACACCTTC. This codes for CATGGAAGYTF.

V and J are TRBV10-3 and TRBJ1-3; a possible D gene is TRBD1 (6 bases). V was cut by 8 bases and J by 4 bases, with 15 bases left in between. This CDR3 comprises 14 residues. From germline, CDR1 is ENHRY and CDR2 SYGVKD. For the CDR3, the DNA is TGTGCCATCGGATCCGGGACACTGGGAAACACCATATATTTT. Translation: CAIGSGTLGNTIYF.

This rearrangement joins TRBV6-4 to TRBJ1-2, with TRBD1 matching over 9 bases. Germline V gene data show CDR1 as MRHNA and CDR2 as SNTAGT. The CDR3 has 15 residues. V was pared by 0 bases and J by 6 bases, with 5 bases of the junction left unmatched. CDR3 DNA: TGTGCCAGCAGTGACTCTGCGGGACAGGGAGATGGCTACACCTTC. It translates to CASSDSAGQGDGYTF.

This chain connects TRBV19 to TRBJ2-7; 11 bases align to TRBD2. The V and J ends lost 3 bases and 4 bases, in that order; junction bases with no gene match: 5. Per germline, CDR1 LNHDA and CDR2 SQIVND (reference sequence). This CDR3 comprises 15 residues. The CDR3 loop reads CASSIAGTSGYEQYF. In DNA form, the CDR3 reads TGTGCCAGTAGTATCGCCGGGACTAGCGGTTACGAGCAGTACTTC.

This clone has a handful of counts. The chain recombines TRBV5-1 with TRBJ1-6, with D possibly matching TRBD1 (5 bases). Trimming stripped 0 bases from V and 9 bases from J, with 13 bases between. The CDR3 has 15 amino acids. Per germline, CDR1 SGHRS and CDR2 YFSETQ. The CDR3 DNA follows: TGCGCCAGCAGCTTGGAGGGGCGCGTGGGTTCACCCCTCCACTTT. This sequence encodes CASSLEGRVGSPLHF. Together with reference TRBV5-1 and TRBJ1-6, the CDR3 gives the full variable domain: KAGVTQTPRYLIKTRGQQVTLSCSPISGHRSVSWYQQTPGQGLQFLFEYFSETQRNKGNFPGRFSGRQFSNSRSEMNVSTLELGDSALYLCASSLEGRVGSPLHFGNGTRLTVT.